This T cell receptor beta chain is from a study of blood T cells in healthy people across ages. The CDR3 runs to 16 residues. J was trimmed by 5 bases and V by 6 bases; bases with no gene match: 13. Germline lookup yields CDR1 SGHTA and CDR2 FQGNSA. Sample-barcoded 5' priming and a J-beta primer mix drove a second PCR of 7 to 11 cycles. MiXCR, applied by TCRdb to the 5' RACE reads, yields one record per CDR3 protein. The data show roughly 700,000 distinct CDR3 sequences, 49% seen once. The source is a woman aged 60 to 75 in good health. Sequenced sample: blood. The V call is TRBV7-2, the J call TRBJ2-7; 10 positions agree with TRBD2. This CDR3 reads CASSYNPSGSFNEQYF. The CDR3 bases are TGTGCCAGCAGTTATAACCCTAGCGGGAGCTTCAACGAGCAGTACTTC.